This T cell receptor beta chain was observed in a study of T cell responses to AZD1222 COVID-19 vaccine. Germline CDR1 reads LGHDT; CDR2 reads YNNKEL (reference sequence). The CDR3 covers 14 residues. V was clipped by 3 bases and J by 6 bases, with 15 bases between them. Only in-frame clones appear in the TCRdb table, and some are missing; sequencing was by immunoSEQ multiplex PCR. Seen here are 90,000 to 110,000 clones, roughly 90% observed once, and the top ten hold over 10%. The chain joins TRBV3-1 (or the pseudogene TRBV3-2) to TRBJ2-7; D possibly matches TRBD1 or TRBD2 (5 bases each). The sequence was collected from an adult in good health. Source: peripheral blood, taken on day 0 of MenACWY control vaccination. The DNA for the CDR3 is TGTGCCAGCAGCCATTCGGGACCACCAGGCGAGCAGTACTTC. It specifies CASSHSGPPGEQYF.